The 27 T cell receptor beta chains below were found in one sample sequenced in a study of T cells expressing NK-cell markers (dated by TCRdb to 2018 to 2021). Library preparation was by 5' RACE. TCRdb names Illumina HiSeq 2000 as the instrument used. Reprocessed by TCRdb, the reads give a single entry per CDR3 protein sequence, without DNA. The table for this sample lists some 390,000 distinct CDR3 sequences. Approximately 12% of the sample is in the top ten clones. Sequenced sample: blood T cells: a sorted CD56 or NKG2C T cell subset, CD4+ or CD8+ T cells, or bulk PBMC T cells (not recorded which). These receptors were taken from a woman aged 45-59 years in good health. Donor details come from another sample of the same person, matched by shared clones.

The V call is TRBV12-3 or TRBV12-4, the J call TRBJ1-3; no DNA is available, so the TRBD1 call from TCRdb remains unchecked. The CDR3 runs 17 residues. CDR3 loop: CASSFPGLGGGGNTIYF.

CDR3 loop: CSVEGPGHHIYGYTF. The chain joins TRBV29-1 to TRBJ1-2; checking the TCRdb D call of TRBD1 is not possible without DNA. The germline V gene has CDR1 SQVTM and CDR2 ANQGSEA. The length of the CDR3 is 15 residues.

This sequence joins TRBV5-6 and TRBJ2-3; the D gene TCRdb calls, TRBD2, cannot be checked with no DNA. Germline V gene lookup returns CDR1 SGHDT and CDR2 YYEEEE. The CDR3 loop spans 17 amino acids. The CDR3 reads CASSPFDASGSADTQYF.

The chain combines TRBV12-3 or TRBV12-4 with TRBJ2-7; without DNA, the TCRdb call of TRBD2 cannot be checked. This CDR3 comprises 19 residues. The CDR3 is CASSLDDLFAGPYSYEQYF.

The J gene is TRBJ1-2, the V gene TRBV12-3 or TRBV12-4; TCRdb's D gene call, TRBD1, goes unchecked for lack of DNA. The CDR3 loop spans 13 amino acids. CDR3 amino acids: CASSFTGVYGYTF.

The rearrangement uses TRBV6-5 and TRBJ2-5; the TCRdb call, TRBD2, lacks DNA for checking. Germline CDR1 MNHEY, CDR2 SVGAGI. This CDR3 is 17 amino acids long. The CDR3: CASSYGTSGRGRETQYF.

V gene TRBV20-1 combines with J gene TRBJ2-1. The CDR3 loop spans 16 amino acids. Germline values: CDR1 DFQATT, CDR2 SNEGSKA (reference sequence). The CDR3 sequence: CSAREPLAGMYNEQFF.

The chain links TRBV12-3 or TRBV12-4 to TRBJ1-1; absent DNA, TCRdb's TRBD1 call cannot be checked. The CDR3 covers 16 residues. Here the CDR3 reads CASIRRGQGENTEAFF.

This rearrangement joins TRBV27 to TRBJ2-2. Germline CDR1 and CDR2: MNHEY and SMNVEV (reference sequence). The CDR3 consists of 12 residues. The CDR3 here is CASTTTHGELFF.

The genes are TRBV2 and TRBJ2-1; absent DNA, TCRdb's TRBD1 call cannot be checked. CDR3 length equals 11 residues. The germline V gene encodes CDR1 SNHLY and CDR2 FYNNEI. CDR3: CATREVNEQFF.

The chain links TRBV29-1 to TRBJ1-2; TCRdb selects TRBD1, and the lack of DNA leaves this call unchecked. Per the germline V gene, CDR1 is SQVTM and CDR2 is ANQGSEA. This CDR3 comprises 15 residues. The CDR3 loop is CSVEERRTGAYGYTF.

J is TRBJ1-5 and V is TRBV28. Germline V gene sequence: CDR1 MDHEN, CDR2 SYDVKM. The CDR3 has 14 residues. Here the CDR3 reads CASSAGRSNQPQHF. The full variable domain, in which reference TRBV28 and TRBJ1-5 provide the parts outside the CDR3, is DVKVTQSSRYLVKRTGEKVFLECVQDMDHENMFWYRQDPGLGLRLIYFSYDVKMKEKGDIPEGYSVSREKKERFSLILESASTNQTSMYLCASSAGRSNQPQHFGDGTRLSIL.

The rearrangement joins TRBV4-1 to TRBJ2-1; TCRdb's D gene call, TRBD2, goes unchecked for lack of DNA. The CDR3 has 14 amino acids. Germline loops: CDR1 MGHRA, CDR2 YSYEKL. CDR3 amino acids: CASTAGGSYNEQFF.

The chain joins TRBV12-3 or TRBV12-4 to TRBJ1-1; the D gene TCRdb calls, TRBD1, cannot be checked with no DNA. This CDR3 is 13 amino acids long. The CDR3 loop reads CASSPTGGAEAFF.

J is TRBJ2-1 and V is TRBV5-1; TCRdb names TRBD1, which stays unverified in the absence of DNA. Germline assignment: CDR1 SGHRS and CDR2 YFSETQ. The length of the CDR3 is 14 residues. This CDR3 is CASSADRWHNEQFF. The full variable domain, in which reference TRBV5-1 and TRBJ2-1 provide the parts outside the CDR3, is KAGVTQTPRYLIKTRGQQVTLSCSPISGHRSVSWYQQTPGQGLQFLFEYFSETQRNKGNFPGRFSGRQFSNSRSEMNVSTLELGDSALYLCASSADRWHNEQFFGPGTRLTVL.

The chain recombines TRBV20-1 with TRBJ1-2; with no DNA, the TCRdb D assignment of TRBD1 cannot be verified. The CDR3 runs to 14 residues. Germline V lookup: CDR1 DFQATT, CDR2 SNEGSKA (reference sequence). This CDR3 reads CSARERQPNYGYTF.

The rearrangement uses TRBV29-1 and TRBJ2-1; TCRdb's D gene call, TRBD1, goes unchecked for lack of DNA. The germline V gene has CDR1 SQVTM and CDR2 ANQGSEA. The CDR3 is made up of 16 amino acids. This chain's CDR3 is CSVELRAGGRYNEQFF.

The J gene is TRBJ2-3, the V gene TRBV20-1; TCRdb lists TRBD1, though no DNA is available to test this call. The germline CDR1 and CDR2 sequences are DFQATT and SNEGSKA (reference sequence). This CDR3 is built from 17 residues. CDR3 loop: CSAHTRTGGHLTDTQYF.

The genes are TRBV20-1 and TRBJ2-3; absent DNA, TCRdb's TRBD1 call cannot be checked. The CDR3 extends over 11 amino acids. Germline CDR1 reads DFQATT; CDR2 reads SNEGSKA (reference sequence). The CDR3 sequence is CSGVPGDTQYF.

The J gene is TRBJ1-5, the V gene TRBV12-3 or TRBV12-4. The CDR3 is made up of 14 amino acids. The CDR3 sequence: CASDKGHSGQPQHF.

The chain joins TRBV20-1 to TRBJ2-2; TCRdb proposes TRBD2, but this gene call is untestable without DNA. The CDR3 is made up of 13 amino acids. Germline V CDR1 and CDR2: DFQATT, SNEGSKA (reference sequence). The CDR3 reads CSAKGGAAGELFF.

The chain has TRBV15 and TRBJ2-7. CDR1 is LNHNV, CDR2 YYDKDF, per germline (reference sequence). The CDR3 covers 15 residues. The CDR3 sequence: CATSRDPTHPYEQYF. The full variable domain, its missing parts supplied by reference TRBV15 and TRBJ2-7, is DAMVIQNPRYQVTQFGKPVTLSCSQTLNHNVMYWYQQKSSQAPKLLFHYYDKDFNNEADTPDNFQSRRPNTSFCFLDIRSPGLGDTAMYLCATSRDPTHPYEQYFGPGTRLTVT.

The V gene is TRBV4-2, the J gene TRBJ2-5; TCRdb indicates TRBD1, and absent DNA this call remains unverified. Germline values: CDR1 LGHNA, CDR2 YNFKEQ. The CDR3 has 17 amino acids. CDR3 sequence reads: CASSQADRGAIGETQYF.

The V gene is TRBV20-1, the J gene TRBJ1-1; the D gene TCRdb calls, TRBD1, cannot be checked with no DNA. The CDR3 extends over 14 amino acids. Germline V gives CDR1 DFQATT, CDR2 SNEGSKA (reference sequence). Here the CDR3 reads CSASWAGGNTEAFF.

V usage is TRBV5-1 and J usage is TRBJ2-1; the D call from TCRdb, TRBD1, cannot be confirmed without DNA. The CDR3 spans 15 residues. Germline assignment: CDR1 SGHRS and CDR2 YFSETQ. The CDR3 reads CASSGPGQGRNEQFF.

This chain links TRBV12-3 or TRBV12-4 with TRBJ2-5; with no DNA, the TCRdb D assignment of TRBD1 cannot be verified. This CDR3 is built from 13 residues. CDR3 in amino acids: CASSRQAQETQYF.

This chain uses TRBV6-1 with TRBJ2-3; TCRdb lists TRBD1, though no DNA is available to test this call. Germline V lookup: CDR1 MNHNS, CDR2 SASEGT. The CDR3 is 15 amino acids. CDR3 sequence reads: CASSEVPGGADTQYF.